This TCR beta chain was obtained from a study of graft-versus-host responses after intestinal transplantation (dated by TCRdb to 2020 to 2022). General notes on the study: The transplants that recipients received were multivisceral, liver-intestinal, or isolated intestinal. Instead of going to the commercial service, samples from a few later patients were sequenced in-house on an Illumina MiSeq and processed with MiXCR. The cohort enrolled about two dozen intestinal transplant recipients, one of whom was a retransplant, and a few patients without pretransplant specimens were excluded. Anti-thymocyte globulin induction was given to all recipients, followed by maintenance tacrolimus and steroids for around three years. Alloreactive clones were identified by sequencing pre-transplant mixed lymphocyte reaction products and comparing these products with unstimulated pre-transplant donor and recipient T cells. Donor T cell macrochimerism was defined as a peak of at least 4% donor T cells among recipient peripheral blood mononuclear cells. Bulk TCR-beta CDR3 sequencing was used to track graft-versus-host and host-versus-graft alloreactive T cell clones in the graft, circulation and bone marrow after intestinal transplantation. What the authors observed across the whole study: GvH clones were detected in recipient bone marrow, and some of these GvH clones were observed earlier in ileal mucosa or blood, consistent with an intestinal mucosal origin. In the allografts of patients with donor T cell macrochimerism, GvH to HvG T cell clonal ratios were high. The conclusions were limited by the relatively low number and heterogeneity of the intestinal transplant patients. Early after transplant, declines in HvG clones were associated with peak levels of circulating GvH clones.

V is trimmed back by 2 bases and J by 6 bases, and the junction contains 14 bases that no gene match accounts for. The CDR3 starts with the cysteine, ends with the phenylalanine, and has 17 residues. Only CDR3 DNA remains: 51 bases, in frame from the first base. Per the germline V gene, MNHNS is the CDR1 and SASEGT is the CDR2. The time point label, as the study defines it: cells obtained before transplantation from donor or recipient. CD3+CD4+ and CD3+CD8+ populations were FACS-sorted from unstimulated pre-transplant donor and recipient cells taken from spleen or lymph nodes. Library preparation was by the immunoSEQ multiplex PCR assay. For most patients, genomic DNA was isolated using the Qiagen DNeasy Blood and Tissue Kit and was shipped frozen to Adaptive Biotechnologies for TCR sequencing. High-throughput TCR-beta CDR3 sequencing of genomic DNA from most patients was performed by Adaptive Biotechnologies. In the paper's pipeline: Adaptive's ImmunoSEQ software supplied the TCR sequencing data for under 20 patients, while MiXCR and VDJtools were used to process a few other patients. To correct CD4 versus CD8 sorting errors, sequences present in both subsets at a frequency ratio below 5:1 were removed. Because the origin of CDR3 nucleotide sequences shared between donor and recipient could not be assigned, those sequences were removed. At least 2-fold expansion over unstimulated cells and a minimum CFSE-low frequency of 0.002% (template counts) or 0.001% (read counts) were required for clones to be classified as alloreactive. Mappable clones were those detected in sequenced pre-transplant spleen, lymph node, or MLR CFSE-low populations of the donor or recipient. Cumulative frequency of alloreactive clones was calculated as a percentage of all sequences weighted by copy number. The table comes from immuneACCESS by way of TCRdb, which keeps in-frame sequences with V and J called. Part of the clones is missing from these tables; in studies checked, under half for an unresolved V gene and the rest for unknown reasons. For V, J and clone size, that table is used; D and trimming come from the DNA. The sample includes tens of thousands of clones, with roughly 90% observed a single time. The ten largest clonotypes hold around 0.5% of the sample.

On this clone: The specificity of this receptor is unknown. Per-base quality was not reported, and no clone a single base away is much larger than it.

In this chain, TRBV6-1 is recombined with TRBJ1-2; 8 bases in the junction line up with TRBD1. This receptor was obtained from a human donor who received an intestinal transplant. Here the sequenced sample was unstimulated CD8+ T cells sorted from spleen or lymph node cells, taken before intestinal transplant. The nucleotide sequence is TGTGCCAGCAGTGAACGGTCAGGGGGCCCCCGTATTGATGGCTACACCTTC. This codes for CASSERSGGPRIDGYTF.